The clone carrying this T cell receptor beta chain was seen more than once but under ten times. Its antigen is not known. TCRdb redid the calling of the 5' RACE reads with MiXCR, one entry per CDR3 protein. The table includes approximately 340,000 distinct CDR3 sequences, 10% to 15% detected once. The sample is drawn from a study of T-cell memory formation after mild COVID-19. Across the whole study: Largely donor-specific sequence clusters came from two donors.

The CDR3 has 14 residues. Germline V gives CDR1 DFQATT, CDR2 SNEGSKA (reference sequence). V was trimmed by 0 bases and J by 6 bases, leaving 13 bases between them. General study findings and limits: Contracting CD4+ clones sat mainly in CM and EM; CD8+ in EMRA. There was no confirmation that second-wave clones peaking on day 37 were SARS-CoV-2 specific.

This receptor was taken from a man aged 18 to 30 who had mild COVID-19 (a few samples of this study predate the infection). Cell type and time point are not known. The sample comprised PBMCs or a T cell subset sorted from them (not recorded which). The chain employs TRBV20-1 and TRBJ2-3; maybe TRBD1 (5 bases). CDR3 residues: CSARDRTGWDTQYF. The DNA of the CDR3 is TGCAGTGCTAGAGATCGAACAGGTTGGGATACGCAGTATTTT.